A selection of T cell receptor beta chains follows, all from one sample in a study of blood T cell repertoires in COVID-19. This table comes from immunoSEQ multiplex PCR, and its TCRdb copy is limited to in-frame clones, with some not included. The sample includes roughly 100,000 clones, around 76% of them seen just once. Sequencing was performed on peripheral blood. The receptors stem from a woman in her 70s with acute or convalescent COVID-19. CDR3s include the opening cysteine and the closing phenylalanine or tryptophan. Each record gives: V gene, clone size, D gene, J gene, CDR3 protein, CDR3 DNA. The D gene is left open where the match is weak. Only part of the rows carry a size: once, few, many, or a class if the clone is expanded.

v_call: TRBV19; clone_size: NA; d_call: TRBD1; j_call: TRBJ1-2; cdr3_aa: CASSIGQGSGLISGYTF; cdr3_nt: TGTGCCAGTAGTATCGGACAGGGCTCGGGATTGATCTCAGGCTACACCTTC
v_call: TRBV27; clone_size: NA; d_call: TRBD1; j_call: TRBJ2-1; cdr3_aa: CASSRDRLGNEQFF; cdr3_nt: TGTGCCAGCAGCCGGGACAGGCTGGGCAATGAGCAGTTCTTC
v_call: TRBV10-1; clone_size: NA; d_call: NA; j_call: TRBJ2-3; cdr3_aa: CASSHSGDTQYF; cdr3_nt: TGCGCCAGCAGCCACAGTGGGGATACGCAGTATTTT
v_call: TRBV11-2; clone_size: few; d_call: NA; j_call: TRBJ2-1; cdr3_aa: CASSSGQINEQFF; cdr3_nt: TGTGCCAGCAGCTCCGGACAGATCAATGAGCAGTTCTTC
v_call: TRBV29-1; clone_size: once; d_call: TRBD1; j_call: TRBJ1-1; cdr3_aa: CSVTRGVGTEAFF; cdr3_nt: TGCAGCGTGACCAGGGGGGTGGGAACTGAAGCTTTCTTT
v_call: TRBV21-1; clone_size: NA; d_call: NA; j_call: TRBJ2-5; cdr3_aa: CASSTPGYSITRAETQYF; cdr3_nt: TGTGCCAGCAGCACCCCGGGTTATAGCATAACTAGGGCAGAGACCCAGTACTTC
v_call: TRBV29-1; clone_size: NA; d_call: NA; j_call: TRBJ1-2; cdr3_aa: CSVEDPGINYGYTF; cdr3_nt: TGCAGCGTTGAAGATCCAGGGATTAACTATGGCTACACCTTC
v_call: TRBV28; clone_size: NA; d_call: NA; j_call: TRBJ1-2; cdr3_aa: CATCRDRGYTF; cdr3_nt: TGTGCCACCTGCAGGGATAGAGGCTACACCTTC
v_call: TRBV6-1; clone_size: NA; d_call: NA; j_call: TRBJ2-2; cdr3_aa: CASSEQELNTGELFF; cdr3_nt: TGTGCCAGCAGTGAACAGGAACTGAACACCGGGGAGCTGTTTTTT
v_call: TRBV18; clone_size: NA; d_call: NA; j_call: TRBJ1-1; cdr3_aa: CASSPPERGTTEAFF; cdr3_nt: TGTGCCAGCTCACCACCGGAGCGGGGGACCACTGAAGCTTTCTTT
v_call: TRBV21-1; clone_size: NA; d_call: NA; j_call: TRBJ1-2; cdr3_aa: CASSPPGQVYGYTF; cdr3_nt: TGTGCCAGCAGCCCTCCGGGACAGGTCTATGGCTACACCTTC
v_call: TRBV6-1; clone_size: NA; d_call: NA; j_call: TRBJ2-3; cdr3_aa: CASSVRGASSTDTQYF; cdr3_nt: TGTGCCAGCAGTGTCCGGGGGGCCTCTAGCACAGATACGCAGTATTTT
v_call: TRBV6-4; clone_size: few; d_call: NA; j_call: TRBJ1-1; cdr3_aa: CASIRGRSEAFF; cdr3_nt: TGTGCCAGCATTCGAGGGCGCTCTGAAGCTTTCTTT
v_call: TRBV29-1; clone_size: NA; d_call: NA; j_call: TRBJ1-5; cdr3_aa: CSVGGVSNQPQHF; cdr3_nt: TGCAGCGTTGGAGGAGTTAGCAATCAGCCCCAGCATTTT
v_call: TRBV5-1; clone_size: NA; d_call: NA; j_call: TRBJ2-1; cdr3_aa: CASSPEAGEYNEQFF; cdr3_nt: TGCGCCAGCAGCCCGGAAGCAGGGGAGTACAATGAGCAGTTCTTC
v_call: TRBV6-6; clone_size: NA; d_call: TRBD1; j_call: TRBJ2-7; cdr3_aa: CATAGTGYNEQYF; cdr3_nt: TGTGCCACAGCCGGGACAGGGTATAACGAGCAGTACTTC
v_call: TRBV15; clone_size: NA; d_call: TRBD1; j_call: TRBJ1-2; cdr3_aa: CATSRGGQGPGGYTF; cdr3_nt: TGTGCCACCAGCAGAGGAGGACAGGGGCCCGGTGGCTACACCTTC
v_call: TRBV27; clone_size: NA; d_call: TRBD1; j_call: TRBJ1-2; cdr3_aa: CASRLTGKDGYTF; cdr3_nt: TGTGCCAGCAGGCTGACAGGGAAGGATGGCTACACCTTC
v_call: TRBV6-1; clone_size: NA; d_call: TRBD1; j_call: TRBJ1-1; cdr3_aa: CASSEIGTGGPNTEAFF; cdr3_nt: TGTGCCAGCAGTGAAATAGGGACAGGGGGCCCGAACACTGAAGCTTTCTTT